A single sample gave rise to the 5 T cell receptor beta chains below, sequenced in a study of cytomegalovirus exposure and HLA in healthy donors. Sequencing was performed with immunoSEQ multiplex PCR; in TCRdb, only in-frame clones are kept and a portion is missing. The data hold 300,000 to 350,000 clones, with 88% observed a single time. Sequenced material: PBMCs. These receptors were taken from a young man in good health and CMV-seronegative.

The chain joins TRBV18 to TRBJ1-5; no firm D call. V lost 2 bases and J 0 bases, leaving 5 bases between the germline ends. CDR1 is KGHSH and CDR2 is LQKENI in the germline V gene. The CDR3 has 14 amino acids. The CDR3 DNA sequence: TGTGCCAGCTCACCATCCCTTAGCAATCAGCCCCAGCATTTT. This sequence encodes CASSPSLSNQPQHF.

This rearrangement joins TRBV6-5 to TRBJ1-2, with D tentatively TRBD1 (5 bases). Trimming stripped 0 bases from V and 2 bases from J, with 13 bases between. Germline CDR1 MNHEY, CDR2 SVGAGI. This CDR3 is 16 amino acids long. CDR3 in amino acids: CASSYSPGAENYGYTF. The DNA for the CDR3 is TGTGCCAGCAGTTACTCCCCTGGGGCCGAGAACTATGGCTACACCTTC.

V is TRBV7-6 and J is TRBJ2-7; D is perhaps TRBD1 (6 bases). V was pared by 5 bases and J by 4 bases, with 9 bases between. The CDR3 runs 12 residues. Germline CDR1 and CDR2: SGHVS and FNYEAQ. The CDR3 DNA sequence: TGTGCCAGCAGCCCGGACAGATACGAGCAGTACTTC. Encoded protein: CASSPDRYEQYF.

This chain connects TRBV2 to TRBJ1-1, with 7 bases identical to TRBD1. This CDR3 region has 15 residues. Germline CDR1 is SNHLY and CDR2 is FYNNEI. V lost 6 bases and J lost 4; bases outside the gene matches: 11. The CDR3 DNA reads TGTGCCAGCAGACTTCGACAGGGAGTGTTCACTGAAGCTTTCTTT. This sequence encodes CASRLRQGVFTEAFF.

This rearrangement joins TRBV5-1 to TRBJ1-1; no clear D gene. The CDR3 runs to 15 residues. Germline CDR1 and CDR2: SGHRS and YFSETQ. V was cut by 0 bases and J by 1 base, with 10 bases left in between. This CDR3 is CASSLEVPGNTEAFF. CDR3 DNA: TGCGCCAGCAGCTTGGAGGTTCCGGGGAACACTGAAGCTTTCTTT.